This T cell receptor (beta chain) is drawn from a study of blood T cell repertoires in COVID-19. This CDR3 has 16 residues. Trimming shortened V by 0 bases and J by 2 bases, and 13 bases separated the two germline ends. CDR1 is MGHRA, CDR2 YSYEKL, per germline. Measured with immunoSEQ multiplex PCR; TCRdb has only the in-frame clones, and not every one. Here the sample spans about 300,000 clones, roughly 89% being singletons. The chain combines TRBV4-1 with TRBJ1-1; D remains unclear. This TCR was recovered from a man aged 55 to 69 who had recovered from COVID-19. Sequencing was done on a sample of PBMCs or T cells enriched from blood (not recorded which). CDR3 nucleotides: TGCGCCAGCAGCCAAGATGAACGCGTCTCTAACACTGAAGCTTTCTTT. It encodes CASSQDERVSNTEAFF.